The 30 T cell receptor beta chains listed next were all sequenced from one sample in a study of cytomegalovirus exposure and HLA in healthy donors. A multiplex PCR was run with 60 Vbeta primers and 13 Jbeta primers. TCRdb's copy holds only in-frame clones and misses some; the assay was immunoSEQ multiplex PCR. Among fewer than 250,000 clones listed, more than 75% were seen once. Sequenced input: PBMCs. The origin of the receptors is a woman between 45 and 65 years old in good health and CMV-seronegative.

This clone was observed a handful of times. The chain combines TRBV4-3 with TRBJ1-2; D is undetermined. The germline V and J ends were trimmed by 0 bases and 7 bases, with 15 bases remaining between them. CDR1 is LGHNA, CDR2 YSLEER, per germline. This CDR3 has 15 amino acids. CDR3 DNA: TGCGCCAGCAGCCAAGAGGAGGGAGCGCGACTTGGCTACACCTTC. It yields the protein CASSQEEGARLGYTF.

The CDR3 bases are TGTGCCAGCAATAAGACAGGGTGGGATCAGCCCCAGCATTTT. It specifies CASNKTGWDQPQHF. J is TRBJ1-5 and V is TRBV28, with 7 bases lining up with TRBD1. J was trimmed by 5 bases and V by 7 bases; bases with no gene match: 8. This CDR3 region has 14 residues. Germline lookup yields CDR1 MDHEN and CDR2 SYDVKM. The variable domain in full, with the rest retrieved from reference TRBV28 and TRBJ1-5, is DVKVTQSSRYLVKRTGEKVFLECVQDMDHENMFWYRQDPGLGLRLIYFSYDVKMKEKGDIPEGYSVSREKKERFSLILESASTNQTSMYLCASNKTGWDQPQHFGDGTRLSIL.

The chain carries TRBV5-1 and TRBJ2-2, with 7 bases that match TRBD1. V was clipped by 0 bases and J by 3 bases; unmatched bases: 8. Germline V CDR1 and CDR2: SGHRS, YFSETQ. The length of the CDR3 is 17 residues. CDR3 sequence: CASSLVLTGADTGELFF. The CDR3 coding sequence is TGCGCCAGCAGCTTGGTCCTCACAGGGGCCGACACCGGGGAGCTGTTTTTT.

The chain is built from TRBV7-3 and TRBJ1-3; maybe TRBD1 (5 bases). Germline CDR1 reads SGHTA; CDR2 reads FQGTGA. The CDR3 contains 16 residues. The V end was cut by 4 bases, the J end by 0 bases, with 13 bases between. The CDR3 here is CASSSRQTYSGNTIYF. Here the CDR3 DNA reads TGTGCCAGCAGCTCCAGACAGACTTACTCTGGAAACACCATATATTTT.

This clone was seen only once. V gene TRBV25-1 combines with J gene TRBJ1-3; unclear D gene. The CDR3 totals 14 residues. Germline V gene data show CDR1 as MGHDK and CDR2 as SYGVNS. V was cut by 6 bases and J by 0 bases, with 9 bases left in between. CDR3 bases: TGTGCCAGCAGGGTCACAGCCTCTGGAAACACCATATATTTT. Translation: CASRVTASGNTIYF.

The rearrangement joins TRBV4-2 to TRBJ1-5; D unclear. This CDR3 region has 15 residues. V lost 0 bases, J lost 4 bases, and 10 bases lay in between. Germline V gene lookup returns CDR1 LGHNA and CDR2 YNFKEQ. The CDR3 reads CASSQDWVANQPQHF. The CDR3 DNA sequence: TGTGCCAGCAGCCAAGATTGGGTAGCAAATCAGCCCCAGCATTTT.

This clone occurred a few times. V usage is TRBV6-1 and J usage is TRBJ1-1; D perhaps matches TRBD1 (6 bases). Trimming removed 3 bases from V and 6 bases from J, with 14 bases in between. Germline V gene sequence: CDR1 MNHNS, CDR2 SASEGT. This CDR3 is built from 14 residues. CDR3 sequence (DNA): TGTGCCAGCAGTGACACCACAGGGTTGGCTGAAGCTTTCTTT. This sequence encodes CASSDTTGLAEAFF.

This clone was counted between two and nine times. The J gene is TRBJ1-2, the V gene TRBV28; the D is unclear. V dropped 8 bases and J dropped 7 bases, with 11 bases sitting between them. Germline loops: CDR1 MDHEN, CDR2 SYDVKM. The CDR3 contains 11 residues. The CDR3 DNA is TGTGCCAGCGCTTCTCGGGTTGGCTACACCTTC. Its translation: CASASRVGYTF.

Only one count was recorded for this clone. The chain joins TRBV4-3 to TRBJ2-1; 9 bases fit TRBD2. Trimming cost V 5 bases and J 6 bases; bases outside gene matches: 8. The CDR3 runs 15 residues. Germline V lookup: CDR1 LGHNA, CDR2 YSLEER. CDR3 sequence: CASSARVAGANEQFF. Here the CDR3 DNA reads TGCGCCAGCAGCGCCCGGGTAGCGGGAGCCAATGAGCAGTTCTTC.

J is TRBJ2-5 and V is TRBV9; no clear D gene. This CDR3 has 13 residues. Trimming removed 2 bases from V and 2 bases from J, with 7 bases in between. Per the germline V gene, CDR1 is SGDLS and CDR2 is YYNGEE. This CDR3 is CASSVDLQETQYF. The CDR3 DNA is TGTGCCAGCAGCGTTGACTTACAAGAGACCCAGTACTTC.

The J gene is TRBJ2-7, the V gene TRBV5-1, with 9 bases fitting TRBD1. Trimming removed 6 bases from V and 6 bases from J; junction bases left unmatched: 10. Germline CDR1 is SGHRS and CDR2 is YFSETQ. This CDR3 spans 14 amino acids. CDR3 nucleotides: TGCGCCAGCAAGCAGGGGACAGGGAGGTTCGAGCAGTACTTC. Residues: CASKQGTGRFEQYF.

The genes are TRBV6-1 and TRBJ2-1; TRBD1 matches 9 bases. CDR1 is MNHNS and CDR2 is SASEGT in the germline V gene. Trimming removed 4 bases from V and 9 bases from J; junction bases left unmatched: 10. The CDR3 loop spans 15 amino acids. The CDR3 DNA reads as TGTGCCAGCAGTGGATTTACCACAGGGGGCAGTGAGCAGTTCTTC. Protein sequence: CASSGFTTGGSEQFF.

This chain's CDR3 is CASSQALDSPLHF. CDR3 nucleotides: TGTGCCAGCAGCCAAGCCCTAGATTCACCCCTCCACTTT. V and J are TRBV14 and TRBJ1-6; D gene ambiguous. The CDR3 length is 13 residues. CDR1 and CDR2 (germline): SGHDN, FVKESK. V lost 1 base and J 8 bases, leaving 6 bases between the germline ends.

J is TRBJ2-1 and V is TRBV5-1; D perhaps matches TRBD2 (6 bases). There are 15 residues in the CDR3. V gave up 3 bases and J gave up 4 bases, with 14 bases separating them. CDR1 and CDR2 (germline): SGHRS, YFSETQ. DNA of the CDR3: TGCGCCAGCAGCTCCACCGCGGGGACTTACAATGAGCAGTTCTTC. It yields the protein CASSSTAGTYNEQFF.

J is TRBJ1-1 and V is TRBV28; 9 nucleotides align to TRBD1. The CDR3 contains 15 residues. The ends lost 4 bases at V and 1 base at J; junction bases unmatched: 4. Germline V gene lookup returns CDR1 MDHEN and CDR2 SYDVKM. The DNA for the CDR3 is TGTGCCAGCAGTTCAGGGGACAGGGAGAACACTGAAGCTTTCTTT. Its translation is CASSSGDRENTEAFF. Complete variable domain (other parts from reference TRBV28 and TRBJ1-1): DVKVTQSSRYLVKRTGEKVFLECVQDMDHENMFWYRQDPGLGLRLIYFSYDVKMKEKGDIPEGYSVSREKKERFSLILESASTNQTSMYLCASSSGDRENTEAFFGQGTRLTVV.

This clone was seen a handful of times. This sequence joins TRBV7-9 and TRBJ2-2; the D gene is possibly TRBD2 (5 bases). The germline V and J ends were trimmed by 3 bases and 0 bases, with 14 bases remaining between them. The CDR3 has 17 amino acids. Germline V gene data show CDR1 as SEHNR and CDR2 as FQNEAQ (reference sequence). This CDR3 reads CASSFGVGTANTGELFF. Written as DNA, the CDR3 is TGTGCCAGCAGCTTCGGGGTGGGCACCGCGAACACCGGGGAGCTGTTTTTT.

Details on this clone: A read error may produce the germline difference seen at one junction end. The chain links TRBV7-7 to TRBJ2-6; 7 bases line up with TRBD1. CDR1 and CDR2 from the germline V gene are SSHAT and FNYEAQ (reference sequence). The length of the CDR3 is 19 residues. The CDR3 here is CASSPSLGTALSGANVLTF. The CDR3 DNA reads TGTGCTAGCAGCCCCTCGCTAGGGACAGCCCTCTCTGGGGCCAACGTCCTGACTTTC. Looking up the rest from reference TRBV7-7 and TRBJ2-6 gives the full variable domain: GAGVSQSPRYKVTKRGQDVTLRCDPISSHATLYWYQQALGQGPEFLTYFNYEAQPDKSGLPSDRFSAERPEGSISTLTIQRTEQRDSAMYRCASSPSLGTALSGANVLTFGAGSRLTVL.

The chain uses TRBV30 and TRBJ2-5; D uncertain. In germline, CDR1 is GTSNPN, CDR2 SVGIG (reference sequence). CDR3 length equals 14 residues. V shed 0 bases and J shed 4 bases, with 12 bases lying between them. Here the CDR3 DNA reads TGTGCCTGGAGTGTACGTAAAAGAGGAGAGACCCAGTACTTC. Amino acids: CAWSVRKRGETQYF.

Only a few counts were recorded for this clone. CDR3 coding DNA: TGCAGCGTGAAACAGGGTGCTGGGGCCAACGTCCTGACTTTC. It is translated as CSVKQGAGANVLTF. The gene calls are TRBV29-1 and TRBJ2-6; possibly TRBD1 for D (6 bases). The CDR3 covers 14 residues. V was shortened by 6 bases and J by 2 bases, with 11 bases between the two germline ends. Germline V lookup: CDR1 SQVTM, CDR2 ANQGSEA. Looking up the rest from reference TRBV29-1 and TRBJ2-6 gives the full variable domain: SAVISQKPSRDICQRGTSLTIQCQVDSQVTMMFWYRQQPGQSLTLIATANQGSEATYESGFVIDKFPISRPNLTFSTLTVSNMSPEDSSIYLCSVKQGAGANVLTFGAGSRLTVL.

This sequence joins TRBV27 and TRBJ2-2, with 8 bases aligning to TRBD1. CDR3 length: 18 amino acids. With 5 bases clipped from V and 1 base from J, the junction kept 12 bases outside the gene matches. Germline CDR1 MNHEY, CDR2 SMNVEV (reference sequence). DNA of the CDR3: TGTGCCAGCAGTAAGGACAGGGTGAATACTCGGAACACCGGGGAGCTGTTTTTT. It codes for CASSKDRVNTRNTGELFF.

This chain joins TRBV5-1 and TRBJ1-1; D not certain. This CDR3 has 16 amino acids. Germline-derived CDR1 and CDR2 are SGHRS and YFSETQ. Trimming removed 0 bases at V and 5 bases at J, with 17 bases between. This CDR3 reads CASSLDNGSPGTEAFF. Here the CDR3 DNA reads TGCGCCAGCAGCTTGGACAATGGTAGTCCAGGAACTGAAGCTTTCTTT. Using reference TRBV5-1 and TRBJ1-1 for the parts outside the CDR3, the full variable domain is KAGVTQTPRYLIKTRGQQVTLSCSPISGHRSVSWYQQTPGQGLQFLFEYFSETQRNKGNFPGRFSGRQFSNSRSEMNVSTLELGDSALYLCASSLDNGSPGTEAFFGQGTRLTVV.

This chain links TRBV28 with TRBJ1-3; possible D gene TRBD1, 5 bases. V was shortened by 6 bases and J by 0 bases, with 15 bases between the two germline ends. The germline V gene encodes CDR1 MDHEN and CDR2 SYDVKM. This CDR3 spans 16 amino acids. CDR3 in DNA: TGTGCCAGCAGACGCGGGACGTTCCGCTCTGGAAACACCATATATTTT. The encoded protein is CASRRGTFRSGNTIYF. Full variable domain (rest looked up from reference TRBV28 and TRBJ1-3): DVKVTQSSRYLVKRTGEKVFLECVQDMDHENMFWYRQDPGLGLRLIYFSYDVKMKEKGDIPEGYSVSREKKERFSLILESASTNQTSMYLCASRRGTFRSGNTIYFGEGSWLTVV.

V gene TRBV5-1 combines with J gene TRBJ1-4; the match to TRBD1 covers 9 bases. The junction had 5 bases not matched to a gene; V was cut back by 8 bases and J by 0 bases. The CDR3 loop spans 15 amino acids. Germline CDR1 SGHRS, CDR2 YFSETQ. CDR3 bases: TGCGCCAGTCACAGGGGGCAAACAACTAATGAAAAACTGTTTTTT. Translation: CASHRGQTTNEKLFF.

The chain couples TRBV2 to TRBJ2-1; TRBD2 matches 12 bases. The CDR3 spans 15 residues. Germline CDR1 reads SNHLY; CDR2 reads FYNNEI. V was clipped by 8 bases and J by 9 bases; unmatched bases: 11. The CDR3 nucleotides read TGTGCCAGCGTGCCGCTGACTAGCGGGAGTGGTGAGCAGTTCTTC. Translation: CASVPLTSGSGEQFF.

This sequence joins TRBV10-1 and TRBJ1-5, with 7 bases aligning to TRBD1. Looked up from germline, CDR1 is WNHNN and CDR2 is SYGVQD (reference sequence). V was pared by 3 bases and J by 1 base, with 9 bases of the junction left unmatched. This CDR3 has 17 residues. The CDR3: CASSDSRGTVSNQPQHF. The CDR3 DNA is TGCGCCAGCAGTGACTCAAGGGGGACAGTAAGCAATCAGCCCCAGCATTTT.

Remarks on this clone: The junction departs from germline at one end; a sequencing error may be responsible. The rearrangement joins TRBV28 to TRBJ1-3, with 11 bases fitting TRBD1. CDR1 is MDHEN, CDR2 SYDVKM, per germline. There are 17 residues in the CDR3. The CDR3 bases are TGTGCCAGCAGTTTGTTGGGACAGGGGGAGTCTGGAAACACCGTATATTTT. As protein: CASSLLGQGESGNTVYF.

This clone was detected a few times. This chain uses TRBV4-3 with TRBJ1-2; D uncertain. With 5 bases removed from V and 0 bases from J, the gap between germline ends came to 10 bases. Germline assignment: CDR1 LGHNA and CDR2 YSLEER. The length of the CDR3 is 14 residues. The CDR3: CASSFELANYGYTF. For the CDR3, the DNA is TGCGCCAGCAGCTTTGAGTTAGCTAACTATGGCTACACCTTC.

The J gene is TRBJ2-2, the V gene TRBV7-2; D not resolved. The V and J ends lost 3 bases and 7 bases respectively, with 24 bases between them. Germline assignment: CDR1 SGHTA and CDR2 FQGNSA. The CDR3 runs to 18 residues. Here the CDR3 reads CASSFNRIGNPRGGELFF. In DNA, the CDR3 is TGTGCCAGCAGCTTCAATCGCATCGGAAACCCCCGAGGCGGGGAGCTGTTTTTT.

The CDR3 bases are TGCGCCAGCAGCCAATCAGGCACCTTCTACGAGCAGTACTTC. It yields the protein CASSQSGTFYEQYF. The chain employs TRBV4-1 and TRBJ2-7; no clear D. The CDR3 covers 14 residues. The germline V gene encodes CDR1 MGHRA and CDR2 YSYEKL. Trimming shortened V by 2 bases and J by 3 bases, and 11 bases separated the two germline ends.

The V and J genes are TRBV7-8 and TRBJ1-1; TRBD1 is a possible D gene (5 bases). Germline V gives CDR1 SGHVS, CDR2 FQNEAQ. This CDR3 comprises 16 residues. The V and J ends lost 1 base and 0 bases respectively, with 12 bases between them. CDR3 region: CASSLVGRVVNTEAFF. CDR3 nucleotide sequence: TGTGCCAGCAGCTTAGTAGGCAGGGTCGTGAACACTGAAGCTTTCTTT.